The T cell receptor beta chain under discussion was sequenced for a study of cytomegalovirus exposure and HLA in healthy donors. In the study overall: Within an early data release were tens of millions of unique TCRs drawn from HLA-typed donors.

Points from the study as a whole: Because they were indistinguishable, some V segments, including TRBV6-2 and TRBV6-3, were excluded.

Donors in the study were healthy people who gave bone marrow. With 60 Vbeta and 13 Jbeta primers, the PCR was carried out. Original handling: Roughly 10 million shared chains were among the 60 million to 80 million unique TCR beta chains that a later analysis counted. The data were produced by immunoSEQ multiplex PCR, yet TCRdb's version contains in-frame clones alone and is incomplete. V, J and clone size reflect that table, while D and trimming were determined from the DNA. The table includes 200,000 or so clones, under 90% detected once. CDR3 size: 14 residues. Per germline, CDR1 SGHVS and CDR2 FQNEAQ. V was pared by 5 bases and J by 5 bases, with 5 bases of the junction left unmatched. Details on this clone: Antigen unknown.

The TCR comes from a boy between 2 and 10 years old in good health and CMV-seronegative. Material for sequencing was PBMCs. The V gene is TRBV7-8, the J gene TRBJ2-2; 7 nucleotides line up with TRBD1. The CDR3 region has the DNA TGTGCCAGCAGCGACAGGGCCAGGACCGGGGAGCTGTTTTTT. Residues: CASSDRARTGELFF.